The clone carrying this TCR beta chain was seen only a few times. As yet, its antigen is unknown. This sample was included in a study of T cell repertoires in cytomegalovirus infection. Across the study: Researchers turned to recently identified HLA-C-restricted CMV epitopes as well as well-studied HLA-B-restricted ones. From public TCR beta signatures came an indication of both CMV infection and matching HLA type.

Germline V gene lookup returns CDR1 MNHEY and CDR2 SVGEGT. J lost 4 bases, V lost 4 bases, and 0 bases had no gene match. The CDR3 has 12 amino acids. Regarding the study as a whole: Cumulated frequencies of public TCR beta families served to identify carriers of CMV plus the relevant HLA. Dominating the ex vivo response were HLA-C-restricted CMV-specific TCR beta clonotypes.

From the reads, TCRdb called clonotypes with MiXCR, one entry per CDR3 protein. The table includes fewer than 1,000,000 distinct CDR3 sequences, approximately 31% detected once. The J gene is TRBJ1-1, the V gene TRBV6-2 or TRBV6-3; 7 bases are shared with TRBD1. The clonotype originates from a human donor in good health (CMV status not recorded). Some clones in this sample may be carry-over from other donors' samples. Sequences were derived from cultured CD8+ T cells from PBMCs, sampled from culture after CMV antigen stimulation. The CDR3 sequence: CASSWDSTEAFF. For the CDR3, the DNA is TGTGCCAGCAGTTGGGACAGCACTGAAGCTTTCTTT.